What follows describes a single T cell receptor (beta chain). The TEMRA cells underwent FACS enrichment, while the CD8+ and CD4+ T cells underwent negative isolation. This entry belongs to a study of CD8 T cells in Susac syndrome. In germline, CDR1 is LNHDA, CDR2 SQIVND (reference sequence). The germline V and J ends were trimmed by 6 bases and 0 bases, with 14 bases remaining between them. CDR3 length: 15 amino acids. Random-hexamer reverse transcription was applied to about 0.45 to 1 ug RNA. Across 54 Vbeta and 13 Jbeta, TCR beta CDR3 was amplified with immunoSEQ multiplex PCR. TCRdb called the immunoSEQ multiplex PCR reads again in MiXCR, with one record for every CDR3 protein. The sample shows over 350,000 distinct CDR3 sequences, 85% of them seen only once.

This chain links TRBV19 with TRBJ1-1; D remains ambiguous. Sequences were obtained from CD8+ T cells from PBMCs. The origin of this receptor is a human donor with multiple sclerosis. The CDR3, as DNA: TGTGCCAGTAGGTTCGGGGAATTCCTGAACACTGAAGCTTTCTTT. It codes for CASRFGEFLNTEAFF.